The next 3 T cell receptor beta chains were all read from a single sample in a study of blood T cells in healthy people across ages. Primers used in a second PCR of roughly 6 to 11 cycles were a sample-barcoded 5' primer and a J-beta primer mix. TCRdb analysed the 5' RACE reads with MiXCR anew, one entry per CDR3 protein. The table shows more than 700,000 distinct CDR3 sequences, with approximately 55% occurring only once. The sample taken for sequencing was blood. The origin of the receptors is a man of 80 years or more in good health.

CDR3 DNA sequence: TGTGCCAGCAGTAACGCGGGAGCGTCTTGGCAGTACTTC. Protein sequence: CASSNAGASWQYF. The rearrangement uses TRBV14 and TRBJ2-7, with 7 bases aligning to TRBD2. The CDR3 consists of 13 residues. After removal of 6 bases from V and 9 bases from J, the junction contained 11 bases not matched to a gene. The V gene's germline CDR1 is SGHDN and CDR2 FVKESK. The entire variable domain, with the rest obtained from reference TRBV14 and TRBJ2-7, is as follows: EAGVTQFPSHSVIEKGQTVTLRCDPISGHDNLYWYRRVMGKEIKFLLHFVKESKQDESGMPNNRFLAERTGGTYSTLKVQPAELEDSGVYFCASSNAGASWQYFGPGTRLTVT.

This clonotype has at least ten counts. V and J are TRBV5-1 and TRBJ2-3; 12 bases align to TRBD2. After removal of 4 bases from V and 2 bases from J, the junction contained 5 bases not matched to a gene. The CDR3 sequence is 16 residues long. Germline loops: CDR1 SGHRS, CDR2 YFSETQ. The CDR3 reads CASSVGLAGLTDTQYF. CDR3 in DNA: TGCGCCAGCAGCGTCGGACTAGCGGGGCTCACAGATACGCAGTATTTT.

This clonotype has only a few counts. The chain carries TRBV27 and TRBJ1-1; TRBD1 aligns across 8 bases. J gave up 8 bases and V 5 bases, and 7 bases lay outside the gene matches. Germline CDR1 is MNHEY and CDR2 is SMNVEV (reference sequence). The CDR3 runs to 13 residues. CDR3 amino acids: CASSRTGPREAFF. Written as DNA, the CDR3 is TGTGCCAGCAGTCGGACAGGGCCTCGGGAAGCTTTCTTT.